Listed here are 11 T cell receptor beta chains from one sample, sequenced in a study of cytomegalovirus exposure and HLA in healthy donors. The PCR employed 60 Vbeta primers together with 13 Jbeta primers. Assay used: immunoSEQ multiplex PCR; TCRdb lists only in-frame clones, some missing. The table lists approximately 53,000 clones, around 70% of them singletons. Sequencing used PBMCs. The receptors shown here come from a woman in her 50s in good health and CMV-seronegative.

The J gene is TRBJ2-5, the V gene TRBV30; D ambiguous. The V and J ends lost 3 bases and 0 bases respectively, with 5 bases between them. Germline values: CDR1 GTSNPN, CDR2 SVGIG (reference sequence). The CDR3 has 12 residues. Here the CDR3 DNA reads TGTGCCTGGAGAGCGTACCAAGAGACCCAGTACTTC. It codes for CAWRAYQETQYF.

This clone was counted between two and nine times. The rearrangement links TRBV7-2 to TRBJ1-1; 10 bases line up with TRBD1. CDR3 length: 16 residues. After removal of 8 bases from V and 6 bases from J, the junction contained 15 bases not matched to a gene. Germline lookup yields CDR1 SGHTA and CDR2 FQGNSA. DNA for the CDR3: TGTGCCAGCGTTTTGATGACAGGGGGCTCTTTTCCTGAAGCTTTCTTT. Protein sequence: CASVLMTGGSFPEAFF.

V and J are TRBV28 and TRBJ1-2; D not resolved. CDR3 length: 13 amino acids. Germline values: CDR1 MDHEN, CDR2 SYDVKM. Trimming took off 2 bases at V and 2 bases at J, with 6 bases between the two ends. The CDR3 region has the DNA TGTGCCAGCAGTTTAGGGCAGAACTATGGCTACACCTTC. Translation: CASSLGQNYGYTF.

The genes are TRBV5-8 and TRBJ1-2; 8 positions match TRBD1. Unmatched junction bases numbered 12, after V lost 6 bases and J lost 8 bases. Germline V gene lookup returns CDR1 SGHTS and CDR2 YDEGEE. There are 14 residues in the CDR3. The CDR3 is CASTHRTGPRGYTF. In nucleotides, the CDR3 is TGTGCCAGCACCCATCGGACAGGGCCGAGGGGCTACACCTTC.

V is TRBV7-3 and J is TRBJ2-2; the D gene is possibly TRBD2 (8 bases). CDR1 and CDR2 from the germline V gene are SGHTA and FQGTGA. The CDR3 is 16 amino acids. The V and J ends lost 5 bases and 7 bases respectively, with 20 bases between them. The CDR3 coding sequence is TGTGCCAGCAGCCCAGGGGGGACTAGGCTCCTCGGGGAGCTGTTTTTT. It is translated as CASSPGGTRLLGELFF.

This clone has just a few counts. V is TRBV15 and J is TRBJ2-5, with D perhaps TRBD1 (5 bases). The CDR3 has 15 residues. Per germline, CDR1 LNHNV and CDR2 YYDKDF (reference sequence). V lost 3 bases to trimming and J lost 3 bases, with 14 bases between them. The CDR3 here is CATSSDRAAEETQYF. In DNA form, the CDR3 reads TGTGCCACCAGCAGCGACAGAGCAGCTGAAGAGACCCAGTACTTC.

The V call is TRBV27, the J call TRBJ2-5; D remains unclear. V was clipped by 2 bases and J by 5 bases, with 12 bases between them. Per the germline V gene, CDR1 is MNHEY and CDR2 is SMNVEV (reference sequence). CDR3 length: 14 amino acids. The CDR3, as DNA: TGTGCCAGCAGTTTACTTGGCACGCAGGAGACCCAGTACTTC. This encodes CASSLLGTQETQYF.

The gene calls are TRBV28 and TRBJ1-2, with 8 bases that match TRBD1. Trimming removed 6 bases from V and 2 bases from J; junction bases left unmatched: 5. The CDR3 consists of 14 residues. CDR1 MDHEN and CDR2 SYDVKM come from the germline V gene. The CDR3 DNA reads TGTGCCAGCAGACTCACAGGGGGAAACTATGGCTACACCTTC. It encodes CASRLTGGNYGYTF.

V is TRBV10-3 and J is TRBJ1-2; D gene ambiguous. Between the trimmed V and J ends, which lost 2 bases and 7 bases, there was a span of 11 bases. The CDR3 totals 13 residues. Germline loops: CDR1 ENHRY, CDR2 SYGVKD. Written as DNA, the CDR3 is TGTGCCATCAGTGAGACCCGGTCCCTTGGCTACACCTTC. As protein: CAISETRSLGYTF.

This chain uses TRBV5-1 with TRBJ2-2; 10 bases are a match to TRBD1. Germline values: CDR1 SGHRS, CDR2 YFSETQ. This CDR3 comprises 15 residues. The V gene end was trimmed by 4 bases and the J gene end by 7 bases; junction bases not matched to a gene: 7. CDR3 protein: CASSLRQGADGELFF. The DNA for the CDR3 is TGCGCCAGCAGCCTCCGACAGGGGGCGGACGGGGAGCTGTTTTTT. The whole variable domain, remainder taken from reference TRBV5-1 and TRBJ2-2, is KAGVTQTPRYLIKTRGQQVTLSCSPISGHRSVSWYQQTPGQGLQFLFEYFSETQRNKGNFPGRFSGRQFSNSRSEMNVSTLELGDSALYLCASSLRQGADGELFFGEGSRLTVL.

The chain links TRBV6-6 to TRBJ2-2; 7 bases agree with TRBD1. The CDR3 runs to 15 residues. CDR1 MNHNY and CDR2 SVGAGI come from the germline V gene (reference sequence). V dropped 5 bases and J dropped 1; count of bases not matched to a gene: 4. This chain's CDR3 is CASSRTGLNTGELFF. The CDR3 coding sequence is TGTGCCAGCAGTCGGACAGGCCTGAACACCGGGGAGCTGTTTTTT.